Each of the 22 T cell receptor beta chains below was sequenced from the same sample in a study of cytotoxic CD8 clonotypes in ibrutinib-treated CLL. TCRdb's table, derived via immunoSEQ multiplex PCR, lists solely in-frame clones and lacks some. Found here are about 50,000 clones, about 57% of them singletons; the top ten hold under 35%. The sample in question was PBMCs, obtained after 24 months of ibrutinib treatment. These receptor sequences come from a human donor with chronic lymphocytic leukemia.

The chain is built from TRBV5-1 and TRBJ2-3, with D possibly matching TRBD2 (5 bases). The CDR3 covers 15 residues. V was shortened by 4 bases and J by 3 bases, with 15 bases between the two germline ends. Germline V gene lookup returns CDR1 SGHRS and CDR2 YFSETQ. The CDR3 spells CASSPGPGITDTQYF. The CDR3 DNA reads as TGCGCCAGCAGCCCCGGGCCGGGGATAACAGATACGCAGTATTTT.

The CDR3 DNA reads TGTGCCAGCAGCTTAGGCGGACAGGGGTCCCGCTCTGGGGCCAACGTCCTGACTTTC. This encodes CASSLGGQGSRSGANVLTF. This rearrangement joins TRBV7-9 to TRBJ2-6, with 9 bases matching TRBD1. CDR3 length equals 19 residues. Germline CDR1 and CDR2: SEHNR and FQNEAQ (reference sequence). Trimming removed 1 base from V and 0 bases from J; junction bases left unmatched: 7.

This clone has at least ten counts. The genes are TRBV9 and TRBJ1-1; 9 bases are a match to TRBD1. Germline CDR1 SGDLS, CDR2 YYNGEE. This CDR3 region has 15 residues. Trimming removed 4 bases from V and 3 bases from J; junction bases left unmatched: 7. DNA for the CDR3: TGTGCCAGCAGCCCTATCACAGGGGGCTACACTGAAGCTTTCTTT. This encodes CASSPITGGYTEAFF.

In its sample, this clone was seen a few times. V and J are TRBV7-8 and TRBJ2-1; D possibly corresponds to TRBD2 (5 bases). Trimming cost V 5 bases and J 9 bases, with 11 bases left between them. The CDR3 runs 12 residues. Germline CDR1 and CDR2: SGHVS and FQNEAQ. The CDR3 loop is CASSLESGEQFF. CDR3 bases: TGTGCCAGCAGCCTCGAAAGCGGTGAGCAGTTCTTC.

CDR3 region: CASSDLAEDGRFGNEQFF. In DNA, the CDR3 is TGTGCCAGCAGTGACCTCGCCGAAGACGGAAGGTTTGGCAATGAGCAGTTCTTC. The V and J genes are TRBV6-1 and TRBJ2-1; D is undetermined. Trimming removed 3 bases at V and 6 bases at J, with 24 bases between. Germline V CDR1 and CDR2: MNHNS, SASEGT. The CDR3 contains 18 residues.

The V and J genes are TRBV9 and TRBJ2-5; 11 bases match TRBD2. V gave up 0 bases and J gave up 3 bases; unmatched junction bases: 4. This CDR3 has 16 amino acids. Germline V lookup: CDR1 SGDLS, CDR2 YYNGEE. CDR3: CASSVASGGQKETQYF. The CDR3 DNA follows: TGTGCCAGCAGCGTAGCTAGCGGGGGGCAAAAAGAGACCCAGTACTTC. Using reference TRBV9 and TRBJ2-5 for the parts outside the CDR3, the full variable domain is DSGVTQTPKHLITATGQRVTLRCSPRSGDLSVYWYQQSLDQGLQFLIQYYNGEERAKGNILERFSAQQFPDLHSELNLSSLELGDSALYFCASSVASGGQKETQYFGPGTRLLVL.

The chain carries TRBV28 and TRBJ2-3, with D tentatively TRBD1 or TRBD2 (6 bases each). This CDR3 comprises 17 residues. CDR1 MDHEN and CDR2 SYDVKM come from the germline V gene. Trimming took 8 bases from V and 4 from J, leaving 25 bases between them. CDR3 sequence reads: CASRVGVKGGRADTQYF. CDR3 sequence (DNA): TGTGCCAGCCGAGTGGGGGTTAAGGGGGGACGGGCAGATACGCAGTATTTT. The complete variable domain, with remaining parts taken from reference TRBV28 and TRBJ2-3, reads DVKVTQSSRYLVKRTGEKVFLECVQDMDHENMFWYRQDPGLGLRLIYFSYDVKMKEKGDIPEGYSVSREKKERFSLILESASTNQTSMYLCASRVGVKGGRADTQYFGPGTRLTVL.

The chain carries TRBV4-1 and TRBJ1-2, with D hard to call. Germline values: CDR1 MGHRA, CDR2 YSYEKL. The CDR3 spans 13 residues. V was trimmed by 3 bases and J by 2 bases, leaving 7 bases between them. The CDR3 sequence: CASSHGRNYGYTF. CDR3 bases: TGCGCCAGCAGCCATGGCAGAAACTATGGCTACACCTTC.

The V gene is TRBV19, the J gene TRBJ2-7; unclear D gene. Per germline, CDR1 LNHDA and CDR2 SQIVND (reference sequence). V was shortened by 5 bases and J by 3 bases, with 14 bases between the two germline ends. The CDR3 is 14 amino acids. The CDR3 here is CASSSRPGRYEQYF. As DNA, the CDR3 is TGTGCCAGTAGTTCCCGTCCGGGCCGCTACGAGCAGTACTTC.

CDR3 protein: CASSDSYQPQHF. CDR3 nucleotides: TGTGCCAGCAGCGATTCGTATCAGCCCCAGCATTTT. V gene TRBV7-9 combines with J gene TRBJ1-5; D is undetermined. With 5 bases removed from V and 5 bases from J, the gap between germline ends came to 7 bases. The CDR3 has 12 amino acids. The germline gives CDR1 SEHNR, CDR2 FQNEAQ (reference sequence).

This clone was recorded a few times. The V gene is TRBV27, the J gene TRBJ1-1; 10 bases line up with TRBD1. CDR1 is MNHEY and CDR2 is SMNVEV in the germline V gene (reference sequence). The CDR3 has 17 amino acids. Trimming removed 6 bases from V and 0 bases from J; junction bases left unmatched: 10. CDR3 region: CASRDRGRWDVNTEAFF. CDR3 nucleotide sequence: TGTGCCAGCAGAGACAGGGGGCGCTGGGACGTGAACACTGAAGCTTTCTTT.

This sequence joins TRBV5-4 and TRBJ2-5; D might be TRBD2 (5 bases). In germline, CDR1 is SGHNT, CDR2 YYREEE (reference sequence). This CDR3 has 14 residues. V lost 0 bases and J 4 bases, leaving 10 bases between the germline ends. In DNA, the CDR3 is TGTGCCAGCAGCTTGGCGGGGTCTGGAGAGACCCAGTACTTC. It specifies CASSLAGSGETQYF.

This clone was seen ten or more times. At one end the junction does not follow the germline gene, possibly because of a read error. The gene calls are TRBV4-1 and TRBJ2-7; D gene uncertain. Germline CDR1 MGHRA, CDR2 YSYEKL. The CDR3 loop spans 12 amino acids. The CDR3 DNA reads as TGTGCCAGCAGCCCGGCGGTGGAAGAGCAGTACTTC. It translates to CASSPAVEEQYF.

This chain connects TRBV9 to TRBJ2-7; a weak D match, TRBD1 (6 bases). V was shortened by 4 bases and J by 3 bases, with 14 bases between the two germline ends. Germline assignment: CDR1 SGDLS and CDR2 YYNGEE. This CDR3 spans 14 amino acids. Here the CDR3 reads CASSPRDNYYEQYF. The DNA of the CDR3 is TGTGCCAGCAGCCCCCGGGACAACTACTACGAGCAGTACTTC.

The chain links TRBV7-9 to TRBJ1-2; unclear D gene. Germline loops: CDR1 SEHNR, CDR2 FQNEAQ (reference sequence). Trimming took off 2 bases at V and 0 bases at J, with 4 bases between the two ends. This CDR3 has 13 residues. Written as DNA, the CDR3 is TGTGCCAGCAGCTTAAATACTAACTATGGCTACACCTTC. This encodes CASSLNTNYGYTF. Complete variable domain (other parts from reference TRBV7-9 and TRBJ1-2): DTGVSQNPRHKITKRGQNVTFRCDPISEHNRLYWYRQTLGQGPEFLTYFQNEAQLEKSRLLSDRFSAERPKGSFSTLEIQRTEQGDSAMYLCASSLNTNYGYTFGSGTRLTVV.

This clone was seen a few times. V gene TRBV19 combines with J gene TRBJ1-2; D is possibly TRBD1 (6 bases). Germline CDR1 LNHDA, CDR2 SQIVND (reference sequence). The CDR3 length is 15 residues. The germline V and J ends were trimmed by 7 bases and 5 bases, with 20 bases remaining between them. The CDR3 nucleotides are TGTGCCAGTACCGCGCAGGGGCACTCAAGTTATGGCTACACCTTC. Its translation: CASTAQGHSSYGYTF.

CDR3 protein: CASSVGKGNSPLHF. The CDR3 DNA reads as TGTGCCAGTAGTGTGGGGAAAGGCAATTCACCCCTCCACTTT. The rearrangement links TRBV19 to TRBJ1-6; D is unresolved. Trimming stripped 5 bases from V and 7 bases from J, with 12 bases between. In germline, CDR1 is LNHDA, CDR2 SQIVND (reference sequence). This CDR3 is built from 14 residues.

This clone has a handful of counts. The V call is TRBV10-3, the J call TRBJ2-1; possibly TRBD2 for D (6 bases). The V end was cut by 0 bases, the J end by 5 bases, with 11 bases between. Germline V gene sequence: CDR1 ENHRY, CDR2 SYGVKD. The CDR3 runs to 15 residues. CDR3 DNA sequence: TGTGCCATCAGTGAGTCCTCGGGAGCCAACAATGAGCAGTTCTTC. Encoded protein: CAISESSGANNEQFF.

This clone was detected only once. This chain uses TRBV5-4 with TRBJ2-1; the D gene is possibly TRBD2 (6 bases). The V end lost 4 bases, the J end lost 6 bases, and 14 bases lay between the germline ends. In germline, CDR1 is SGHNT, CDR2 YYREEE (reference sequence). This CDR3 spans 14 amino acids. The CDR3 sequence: CASSRLGTSNEQFF. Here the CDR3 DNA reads TGTGCCAGCAGCCGGTTGGGGACTTCCAATGAGCAGTTCTTC.

The DNA of the CDR3 is TGTGCCAGCAGTCCGGGACAGGGAGACTATGGCTACACCTTC. Protein product: CASSPGQGDYGYTF. This chain joins TRBV6-5 and TRBJ1-2; 9 bases are shared with TRBD1. The germline V gene has CDR1 MNHEY and CDR2 SVGAGI. The CDR3 sequence is 14 residues long. J gave up 3 bases and V 5 bases, and 4 bases lay outside the gene matches.

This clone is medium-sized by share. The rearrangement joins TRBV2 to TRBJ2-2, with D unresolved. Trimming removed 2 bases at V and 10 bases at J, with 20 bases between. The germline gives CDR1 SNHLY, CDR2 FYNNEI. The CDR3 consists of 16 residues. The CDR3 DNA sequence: TGTGCCAGCAGTGAATCGCAGAGTCCCACCCTACTGGAGCTGTTTTTT. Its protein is CASSESQSPTLLELFF.

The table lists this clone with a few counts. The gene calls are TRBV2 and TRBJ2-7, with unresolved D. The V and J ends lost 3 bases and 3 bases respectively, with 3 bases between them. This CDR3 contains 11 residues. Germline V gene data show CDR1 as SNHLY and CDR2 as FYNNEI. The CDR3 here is CASSDFYEQYF. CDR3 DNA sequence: TGTGCCAGCAGTGATTTCTACGAGCAGTACTTC. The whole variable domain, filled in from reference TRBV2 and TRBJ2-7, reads EPEVTQTPSHQVTQMGQEVILRCVPISNHLYFYWYRQILGQKVEFLVSFYNNEISEKSEIFDDQFSVERPDGSNFTLKIRSTKLEDSAMYFCASSDFYEQYFGPGTRLTVT.